This T cell receptor (beta chain) was obtained from a study of cytomegalovirus exposure and HLA in healthy donors. The table came from immunoSEQ multiplex PCR; TCRdb's copy has only in-frame clones and leaves some out. The sample contains around 190,000 clones, around 85% of which appear only once. Germline lookup yields CDR1 MNHEY and CDR2 SVGAGI. J gave up 8 bases and V 6 bases, and 5 bases lay outside the gene matches. CDR3 length: 12 residues. The V and J genes are TRBV6-5 and TRBJ1-1; 8 nucleotides align to TRBD1. The sequence was obtained from a man younger than 35 in good health and CMV-seropositive. The sequencing sample was made of PBMCs. This CDR3 reads CASSPYRGEAFF. CDR3 nucleotides: TGTGCCAGCAGCCCATACAGGGGGGAAGCTTTCTTT.